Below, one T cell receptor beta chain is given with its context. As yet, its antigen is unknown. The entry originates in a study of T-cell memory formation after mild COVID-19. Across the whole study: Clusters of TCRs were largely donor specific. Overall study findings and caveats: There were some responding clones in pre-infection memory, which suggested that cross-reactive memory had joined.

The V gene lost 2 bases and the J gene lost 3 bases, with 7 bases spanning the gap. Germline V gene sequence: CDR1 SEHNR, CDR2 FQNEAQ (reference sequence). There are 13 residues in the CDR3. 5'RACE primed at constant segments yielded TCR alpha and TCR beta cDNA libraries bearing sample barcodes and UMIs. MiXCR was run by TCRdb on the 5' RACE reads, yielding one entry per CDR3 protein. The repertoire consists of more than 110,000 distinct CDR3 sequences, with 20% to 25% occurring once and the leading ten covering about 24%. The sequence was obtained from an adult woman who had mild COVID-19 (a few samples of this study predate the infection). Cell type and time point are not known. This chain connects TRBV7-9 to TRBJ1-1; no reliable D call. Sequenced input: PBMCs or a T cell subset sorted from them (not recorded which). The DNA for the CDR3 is TGTGCCAGCAGCTTACGTGGGGACACTGAAGCTTTCTTT. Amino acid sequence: CASSLRGDTEAFF.